Listed below are T cell receptor beta chains from one sample, sequenced in a study of OX40 agonist ivuxolimab in advanced cancers. Libraries were prepared by immunoSEQ multiplex PCR; TCRdb keeps only in-frame clonotypes and omits some of them. The sample has around 72,000 clones, about 84% seen once. Sample: CD4+ or CD8+ T cells sorted from blood, taken in a trial of the OX40 agonist ivuxolimab. All receptors come from an adult with an advanced solid tumor such as melanoma, head and neck, liver or kidney cancer. The CDR3 runs from the conserved cysteine through the conserved F or W. Fields, in order: V gene, J gene, clone size, CDR3 length, D gene, CDR3 DNA, CDR3 protein. A D gene is named only where the DNA matches it firmly. Clone size appears in some rows only: once, few, many, or a class for an expanded clone.

TRBV30	TRBJ2-1	.	17	.	TGTGCCTGGAGTAAGCGGATTGGCTTGAGCTCCTACAATGAGCAGTTCTTC	CAWSKRIGLSSYNEQFF
TRBV4-2	TRBJ2-7	.	17	.	TGTGCCAGCAGCCAGGCGACTGGACAGCTAAGCTCCTACGAGCAGTACTTC	CASSQATGQLSSYEQYF
TRBV9	TRBJ2-1	.	16	TRBD1	TGTGCCAGCAGCGTAGCCGGGACAGGGGGGCGCAATGAGCAGTTCTTC	CASSVAGTGGRNEQFF
TRBV9	TRBJ2-5	many	15	TRBD1	TGTGCCAGCAGCGCCTGGGACAGGAGGGAAGAGACCCAGTACTTC	CASSAWDRREETQYF
TRBV9	TRBJ2-3	.	16	.	TGTGCCAGCAGCCGTACAGGCGGGGAGCGCACAGATACGCAGTATTTT	CASSRTGGERTDTQYF
TRBV5-6	TRBJ1-5	.	16	.	TGTGCCAGCACCCAGCAGGGAGGGCTCAGCAATCAGCCCCAGCATTTT	CASTQQGGLSNQPQHF
TRBV29-1	TRBJ1-2	.	16	TRBD1	TGCAGCGTTGGGTACAGGGGCTCCCCGAGGGGGGATGGCTACACCTTC	CSVGYRGSPRGDGYTF
TRBV19	TRBJ2-5	.	13	.	TGTGCCAGTAGTATCCGGGGGCAAGAGACCCAGTACTTC	CASSIRGQETQYF
TRBV27	TRBJ1-3	.	13	.	TGTGCCAGCAGTCCGAACTCTGGAAACACCATATATTTT	CASSPNSGNTIYF
TRBV10-1	TRBJ1-1	.	19	TRBD1	TGCGCCAGCAGGACCGGGACAGGGGGGGCCGTGGAGCGGAACACTGAAGCTTTCTTT	CASRTGTGGAVERNTEAFF
TRBV13	TRBJ2-1	.	15	.	TGTGCCAGCAGCTTAGCCGGCCAGGGGTACAATGAGCAGTTCTTC	CASSLAGQGYNEQFF
TRBV29-1	TRBJ1-2	.	14	TRBD1	TGCAGCGTTGCAGGGACAGCCCCTAACTATGGCTACACCTTC	CSVAGTAPNYGYTF
TRBV4-1	TRBJ1-1	.	15	.	TGCGCCAGCAGCCGCCTTGAGACAGCGAACACTGAAGCTTTCTTT	CASSRLETANTEAFF
TRBV4-2	TRBJ2-3	.	15	.	TGTGCCAGCAGCACTAGGGGGTACATATCAGATACGCAGTATTTT	CASSTRGYISDTQYF
TRBV6-5	TRBJ2-3	.	16	.	TGTGCCAGCAGTTCGCCTTTGGCGCTAGACACAGATACGCAGTATTTT	CASSSPLALDTDTQYF
TRBV10-3	TRBJ2-3	.	13	.	TGTGCCATCTCGAGCGGTTTAAGAGATACGCAGTATTTT	CAISSGLRDTQYF
TRBV11-3	TRBJ2-2	.	18	TRBD1	TGTGCCAGCAGCTCAGGGGAGGGGACAGGGGGCAAAACCGGGGAGCTGTTTTTT	CASSSGEGTGGKTGELFF
TRBV7-6	TRBJ2-2	.	16	TRBD1	TGTGCCAGCAGCTGGACCCAGGGGGCGAACACCGGGGAGCTGTTTTTT	CASSWTQGANTGELFF
TRBV10-3	TRBJ2-1	.	15	.	TGTGCCATCAGTGATCGTATCGGACTCTACAATGAGCAGTTCTTC	CAISDRIGLYNEQFF
TRBV5-1	TRBJ2-7	.	14	TRBD2	TGCGCCAGCAGCTTGCTAGCGGCCTCCTACGAGCAGTACTTC	CASSLLAASYEQYF
TRBV6-6	TRBJ2-3	.	15	.	TGTGCCAGCAGTACCCCCTCGGCGGGCACCGATACGCAGTATTTT	CASSTPSAGTDTQYF
TRBV29-1	TRBJ2-2	.	12	.	TGCAGCGCCCAATCCGACACCGGGGAGCTGTTTTTT	CSAQSDTGELFF
TRBV28	TRBJ2-5	.	12	.	TGTGCCAGCAGTTCGGGCCAAGAGACCCAGTACTTC	CASSSGQETQYF
TRBV6-6	TRBJ1-6	.	14	.	TGTGCCAGCAGTTACTCTACCAGGGGTGCACCCCTCCACTTT	CASSYSTRGAPLHF
TRBV7-2	TRBJ1-4	.	13	.	TGTGCCAGCAGCTTACGGAGGGATGAAAAACTGTTTTTT	CASSLRRDEKLFF
TRBV10-3	TRBJ2-5	.	14	TRBD1	TGTGCCATCAGTGCGGGACAGGGAAAAGAGACCCAGTACTTC	CAISAGQGKETQYF
TRBV7-2	TRBJ1-2	.	15	.	TGTGCCAGCAGCTTAGACCCCGGGGCCGGCTATGGCTACACCTTC	CASSLDPGAGYGYTF
TRBV19	TRBJ1-1	once	19	.	TGTGCCAGTAGTATGCCCCCATTGGGAATGGTCTCCTTGAACACTGAAGCTTTCTTT	CASSMPPLGMVSLNTEAFF
TRBV30	TRBJ1-2	.	12	TRBD1	TGTGCCTGGGAACAGGGGGCGCGAGGCTACACCTTC	CAWEQGARGYTF
TRBV15	TRBJ1-5	.	18	TRBD1	TGTGCCACCAGCAGAGATTGGGGACAGAGCAGCCGCAATCAGCCCCAGCATTTT	CATSRDWGQSSRNQPQHF
TRBV6-5	TRBJ1-2	.	13	.	TGTGCCAGCCGGTGGCGGGAAAACTATGGCTACACCTTC	CASRWRENYGYTF
TRBV7-3	TRBJ2-1	.	17	.	TGTGCCAGCAGCTTTGGGCCCAACAGGGTCGCCTACAATGAGCAGTTCTTC	CASSFGPNRVAYNEQFF
TRBV28	TRBJ2-1	.	12	TRBD2	TGTGCCAGCAGCTCCGGGGGGAGGGAGCAGTTCTTC	CASSSGGREQFF
TRBV5-6	TRBJ1-1	once	16	.	TGTGCCAGCAGCTTTTGGACTAACGTACTGTCGGCTGAAGCTTTCTTT	CASSFWTNVLSAEAFF
TRBV30	TRBJ2-3	.	15	.	TGTGCCTGGAGCTTAGGGGGGATTAGCACAGATACGCAGTATTTT	CAWSLGGISTDTQYF
TRBV6-6	TRBJ2-3	.	16	.	TGTGCCAGCAGCCGAGTCAGCGGTTCTAACACAGATACGCAGTATTTT	CASSRVSGSNTDTQYF
TRBV10-2	TRBJ1-1	few	14	TRBD1	TGCGCCAGCAGACAGGGGGCTCGTGTCCCTGAAGCTTTCTTT	CASRQGARVPEAFF
TRBV6-4	TRBJ2-3	.	13	.	TGTGCCAGCAGTGACTCGCCAGCGAGCACGCAGTATTTT	CASSDSPASTQYF
TRBV5-4	TRBJ1-4	.	16	TRBD1	TGTGCCAGCAGCGGGGGACAGGGGACGACTAATGAAAAACTGTTTTTT	CASSGGQGTTNEKLFF
TRBV28	TRBJ2-3	.	13	TRBD2	TGTGCCAGCAGTTTATCCGGCCGGGAGGCGCAGTATTTT	CASSLSGREAQYF
TRBV10-3	TRBJ2-1	.	14	.	TGTGCCATCAGTGAGGACCGGGATGTGGGTGAGCAGTTCTTC	CAISEDRDVGEQFF
TRBV4-1	TRBJ2-5	.	14	.	TGCGCCAGCAGCCGCGGACTAATTCGAGAGACCCAGTACTTC	CASSRGLIRETQYF
TRBV6-6	TRBJ2-2	.	14	.	TGTGCCAGCACTGGGGGGCCCCTAGCCGGGGAGCTGTTTTTT	CASTGGPLAGELFF
TRBV20-1	TRBJ2-1	.	11	TRBD1	TGCAGTGCTCCGACAGGGAAGGAGCAGTTCTTC	CSAPTGKEQFF
TRBV5-4	TRBJ1-6	.	13	.	TGTGCCAGCAGCTTGGTGGAGGGGTCACCCCTCCACTTT	CASSLVEGSPLHF
TRBV28	TRBJ1-2	.	17	.	TGTGCCAGCAGTTTATGGGGTTCGCAGGGGTTTCGCTATGGCTACACCTTC	CASSLWGSQGFRYGYTF
TRBV4-1	TRBJ1-4	.	15	.	TGCGCCAGCAGCCGCGCGGAAGGGGAAGATGAAAAACTGTTTTTT	CASSRAEGEDEKLFF
TRBV7-2	TRBJ1-1	few	14	TRBD1	TGTGCCAGCAGCACGACAGGGGGCTTCACTGAAGCTTTCTTT	CASSTTGGFTEAFF
TRBV9	TRBJ2-3	.	14	.	TGTGCCAGCAGCGTTGTACAGGGTGTAGATACGCAGTATTTT	CASSVVQGVDTQYF
TRBV30	TRBJ2-1	.	19	.	TGTGCCTGGAGTGTATCCCCTGGAGGGGGGCGGCCCACAGATGATGAGCAGTTCTTC	CAWSVSPGGGRPTDDEQFF
TRBV5-1	TRBJ2-3	.	14	.	TGCGCCAGCAGCTTGGCGGGGTACACAGATACGCAGTATTTT	CASSLAGYTDTQYF
TRBV2	TRBJ2-3	.	15	.	TGTGCCAGCAGTGATGGGGGGACTCGCACAGATACGCAGTATTTT	CASSDGGTRTDTQYF
TRBV30	TRBJ2-7	.	13	TRBD2	TGTGCCTGGGGGGGGACTAGCTGGTACGAGCAGTACTTC	CAWGGTSWYEQYF
TRBV28	TRBJ2-7	.	17	.	TGTGCCAGCAGTTTCTGGGTTATTCCGGGTGGATACTACGAGCAGTACTTC	CASSFWVIPGGYYEQYF
TRBV5-1	TRBJ1-2	.	14	.	TGCGCCAGCAGCACCCAGACCGGACAGCATGGCTACACCTTC	CASSTQTGQHGYTF
TRBV28	TRBJ2-3	.	15	TRBD2	TGTGCCAGCAGTACCCAGCGGGAGGGGACAGATACGCAGTATTTT	CASSTQREGTDTQYF
TRBV7-6	TRBJ2-7	.	14	TRBD2	TGTGCCAGCAGCGCGACTAGCGGGACCGTTGAGCAGTACTTC	CASSATSGTVEQYF
TRBV7-9	TRBJ1-4	few	14	TRBD1	TGTGCCAGCAGCTTAGCCGGGACAGATGAAAAACTGTTTTTT	CASSLAGTDEKLFF
TRBV19	TRBJ2-1	.	20	TRBD2	TGTGCCAGTAGTATAGTAGCGGGAGGCGATCTGTCCGGCTCCTACAATGAGCAGTTCTTC	CASSIVAGGDLSGSYNEQFF
TRBV6-6	TRBJ2-3	.	16	TRBD2	TGTGCCAGCAGTTACCAGGGACTAGCGAGCACAGATACGCAGTATTTT	CASSYQGLASTDTQYF